This TCR beta chain was sequenced in a study of CD8 T cells in ankylosing spondylitis (dated by TCRdb to 2016 to 2017). About the study as a whole: The study profiled T cell receptor beta repertoires in healthy donors and ankylosing spondylitis patients to find disease-linked TCR variants. In total, the full study cohort was made up of about 110 healthy donors and some 26 ankylosing spondylitis patients. Peripheral blood was sampled, and synovial fluid was additionally collected from ankylosing spondylitis patients. General study outcomes and caveats: Blood from ankylosing spondylitis patients appeared to be characterized by a TCR beta motif composed of several highly homologous amino acid variants. The disease-linked clones had a CD8+ phenotype and were found at relatively low frequencies in peripheral blood. The disease-linked clones were reported as significantly enriched in matched synovial fluid samples from ankylosing spondylitis patients. Some TCR beta motif variants had previously been reported in synovial fluid and blood of reactive arthritis patients, which suggested common disease-initiation mechanisms.

Synovial fluid samples and blood samples obtained from the same ankylosing spondylitis patients were matched. Between the V and J ends, shortened by 4 bases and 1 base respectively, the junction contains 7 bases. Taken from cysteine to phenylalanine, the CDR3 has 13 residues. The entry retains the CDR3 DNA only, 39 bases that are in frame from base 1. Per the germline V gene (reference sequence), LGHDT is the CDR1 and YNNKEL is the CDR2. A remark on this clonotype: Its binding antigen is unknown. Base quality data are lacking; no much larger clone is found one base away.

Sequencing took place on an Illumina HiSeq 2500. TCR beta libraries were prepared by quantitative 5'-RACE with molecular barcodes. Per the original workflow: A new computational method, built on a probabilistic model of VDJ rearrangement, was used to identify disease-linked TCR variants. Using fastp at Q25 and MiXCR, TCRdb reprocessed the public reads and kept productive beta chains. Rows are unified per CDR3 protein, each entry keeping the most common DNA and genes. TCRdb, not the authors, supplied the V and J calls. In this sample the table shows about 110,000 distinct CDR3 sequences, less than 25% of which occur a single time. In total, the top ten clones hold about 12% of the sample.

The receptor comes from a male donor with ankylosing spondylitis. Sequencing input: synovial fluid, either unsorted or a sorted T cell fraction (not recorded which). The V and J segments used are TRBV3-1 and TRBJ2-5, with the D gene not clear enough to name. The CDR3 corresponds to CASSLWGQETQYF. The DNA sequence reads TGTGCCAGCAGCCTTTGGGGCCAAGAGACCCAGTACTTC.